This section outlines one T cell receptor (beta chain) sequence together with its context. Its antigen is currently unknown. The CDR3 length is 16 residues. V lost 0 bases and J 1 base, leaving 11 bases between the germline ends. Germline CDR1 is SEHNR and CDR2 is FQNEAQ (reference sequence). This entry is derived from a study of blood T cells in healthy people across ages. Study findings and constraints: Naive and antigen-experienced cells could not be conclusively compared, given unsorted PBMCs. The fall in TCR beta diversity per million T cells was roughly linear with age.

Alongside a J-beta primer mix, a sample-barcoded 5' primer served in a second PCR lasting 7 to 11 cycles. MiXCR, run by TCRdb on the 5' RACE reads, gives a single entry per CDR3 protein. The sample consists of approximately 580,000 distinct CDR3 sequences, less than 25% of them appearing once. Separately, the same data were catalogued under a study of T cells of mothers and their children. This second study says: The effect of thymic selection on TCR recombination output is similar between related and unrelated pairs. There were no persistent microchimeric T cell clones detected.

This receptor was taken from a boy aged 5 to 17 in good health. Sequencing was carried out using blood. The J gene is TRBJ2-3, the V gene TRBV7-9; perhaps D is TRBD1 or TRBD2 (5 bases each). CDR3 sequence: CASSLAMGVRTDTQYF. The CDR3 nucleotides read TGTGCCAGCAGCTTAGCGATGGGGGTGCGCACAGATACGCAGTATTTT.